The rows below give T cell receptor beta chains drawn from one sample of a study of spatial heterogeneity in lung cancer. One entry per CDR3 protein, called by TCRdb with MiXCR from the 5' RACE reads. Among 110,000 or so distinct CDR3 sequences, roughly 10% were seen once, and the ten largest hold more than 20%. The sequences come from PBMCs, collected at follow-up. These receptors came from a female donor with early-stage non-small cell lung cancer. CDR3s include the opening cysteine and the closing phenylalanine or tryptophan. The D gene is left open where the match is weak. Clone size is stated in some rows and not others, as once, few, many or a class when expanded.

cdr3_aa cdr3_nt v_call d_call clone_size j_call
CSARDPRHTDTQYF TGCAGTGCTAGAGATCCCAGACACACAGATACGCAGTATTTT TRBV20-1 - few TRBJ2-3
CASNIAGGAYEQYF TGTGCCAGCAACATAGCGGGAGGGGCCTACGAGCAGTACTTC TRBV5-6 TRBD2 few TRBJ2-7
CASIKPKSGNTIYF TGTGCCAGCATTAAACCCAAATCTGGAAACACCATATATTTT TRBV12-3/TRBV12-4 - many TRBJ1-3
CASSLDAGGQETQYF TGCGCCAGCAGCTTGGACGCGGGGGGCCAAGAGACCCAGTACTTC TRBV5-1 TRBD2 - TRBJ2-5
CASRITGLGSYNEQFF TGTGCCAGCAGGATCACAGGACTTGGCTCCTACAATGAGCAGTTCTTC TRBV28 - - TRBJ2-1
CSEFPAGGADTQYF TGCAGTGAGTTCCCAGCGGGAGGTGCTGATACGCAGTATTTT TRBV20-1 TRBD2 few TRBJ2-3
CSVARLVTYEQYF TGCAGCGTTGCCCGACTCGTAACCTACGAGCAGTACTTC TRBV29-1 - - TRBJ2-7
CSASLSWTGLHQPQHF TGCAGTGCTAGTCTCAGCTGGACAGGACTTCACCAGCCCCAGCATTTT TRBV20-1 TRBD1 few TRBJ1-5
CASSQDRSGETSGRRVSAKNIQYF TGCGCCAGCAGCCAGGACCGGTCGGGGGAGACTAGCGGGAGACGAGTTAGCGCCAAAAACATTCAGTACTTC TRBV4-1 TRBD2 few TRBJ2-4
CAWSVKQTVNQPQHF TGTGCCTGGAGTGTGAAGCAGACAGTCAATCAGCCCCAGCATTTT TRBV30 - - TRBJ1-5
CSVDGLAGEDTQYF TGCAGCGTTGACGGACTAGCGGGAGAGGATACGCAGTATTTT TRBV29-1 TRBD2 many TRBJ2-3
CASSSTSYNEQFF TGTGCCAGCAGCTCCACCTCCTACAATGAGCAGTTCTTC TRBV7-3 - few TRBJ2-1
CASRRDRGRYNEQFF TGTGCCAGCAGGCGGGACAGGGGTCGATACAATGAGCAGTTCTTC TRBV7-9 TRBD1 - TRBJ2-1
CASSRGRSQETQYF TGTGCCAGCAGCCGAGGGAGATCCCAAGAGACCCAGTACTTC TRBV7-8 - few TRBJ2-5
CASSQADTQYF TGCGCCAGCAGCCAAGCGGATACGCAGTATTTT TRBV4-3 - few TRBJ2-3
CSAARPAHPEQYF TGCAGTGCTGCGAGGCCGGCCCACCCCGAGCAGTACTTC TRBV20-1 - many TRBJ2-7
CSAAGLAVDEQFF TGCAGTGCTGCGGGACTAGCGGTCGATGAGCAGTTCTTC TRBV20-1 TRBD2 few TRBJ2-1
CASSLPHSRELFF TGTGCCAGCAGTTTACCTCACTCTAGGGAGCTGTTTTTT TRBV28 - - TRBJ2-2
CASSTQPRGMSYEQYF TGTGCCAGCAGTACGCAACCCAGGGGAATGTCCTACGAGCAGTACTTC TRBV28 - few TRBJ2-7
CSARRLAGGPSYNEQFF TGCAGTGCTAGGAGACTAGCGGGAGGGCCTTCCTACAATGAGCAGTTCTTC TRBV20-1 TRBD2 - TRBJ2-1
CASSGGQGRYEQYF TGTGCCAGCAGCGGAGGACAGGGACGCTACGAGCAGTACTTC TRBV6-5 TRBD1 - TRBJ2-7
CASSIRLQNSNQPQHF TGTGCCAGTAGTATACGTCTCCAGAATAGCAATCAGCCCCAGCATTTT TRBV19 - - TRBJ1-5
CASSRTSESDTQYF TGCGCCAGCAGCAGGACTAGCGAATCAGATACGCAGTATTTT TRBV5-1 TRBD2 few TRBJ2-3
CASSIRQNTGELFF TGTGCCAGCAGTATCCGACAGAACACCGGGGAGCTGTTTTTT TRBV2 - - TRBJ2-2
CASSFRRRNTEAFF TGTGCCAGCAGTTTCCGCCGGAGGAACACTGAAGCTTTCTTT TRBV27 - many TRBJ1-1
CSVEAGPPDTQYF TGCAGCGTTGAGGCAGGGCCCCCAGATACGCAGTATTTT TRBV29-1 - - TRBJ2-3
CASTSQGMGTEAFF TGTGCCAGCACCTCTCAGGGGATGGGCACTGAAGCTTTCTTT TRBV12-3/TRBV12-4 - - TRBJ1-1
CASSRTSGSYDEQFF TGTGCCAGCAGCCGAACTAGCGGGAGTTACGATGAGCAGTTCTTC TRBV7-9 TRBD2 few TRBJ2-1
CASRTSGRRSTTGELFF TGTGCCAGCCGGACTAGCGGGAGACGTTCGACCACCGGGGAGCTGTTTTTT TRBV6-6 TRBD2 - TRBJ2-2
CSVTGTPGNEQFF TGCAGCGTGACCGGGACCCCGGGGAATGAGCAGTTCTTC TRBV29-1 - many TRBJ2-1
CASSPAVWEQYF TGTGCCAGCAGCCCCGCTGTCTGGGAGCAGTACTTC TRBV28 - many TRBJ2-7
CSVEIQGRNIQYF TGCAGCGTTGAAATCCAGGGACGGAACATTCAGTACTTC TRBV29-1 - many TRBJ2-4
CSARVGGALNTEAFF TGCAGTGCTAGAGTAGGAGGCGCATTGAACACTGAAGCTTTCTTT TRBV20-1 - - TRBJ1-1
CASSPSGVQPQHF TGTGCCAGCAGCCCCTCTGGTGTTCAGCCCCAGCATTTT TRBV6-1 - - TRBJ1-5
CASSGEGVKADTQYF TGTGCCAGCAGCGGAGAGGGGGTTAAAGCGGATACGCAGTATTTT TRBV9 - few TRBJ2-3
CASSVGGVGSYNSPLHF TGTGCCAGCAGCGTAGGCGGGGTTGGTTCCTATAATTCACCCCTCCACTTT TRBV9 - few TRBJ1-6
CASRSYGNQPQHF TGTGCCAGCAGATCCTATGGCAATCAGCCCCAGCATTTT TRBV28 - - TRBJ1-5
CASKTRGLAGVTGELFF TGTGCCAGCAAGACCCGGGGACTAGCGGGAGTTACCGGGGAGCTGTTTTTT TRBV27 TRBD2 few TRBJ2-2
CASSISGNEQFF TGTGCCAGCAGCATTAGCGGAAATGAGCAGTTCTTC TRBV7-6 - - TRBJ2-1
CASSLKRVGELFF TGTGCCAGCAGTTTAAAGCGGGTCGGGGAGCTGTTTTTT TRBV27 - many TRBJ2-2
CASSSGGEQYF TGTGCCAGCAGCTCCGGAGGGGAGCAGTACTTC TRBV11-2 - few TRBJ2-7
CASSSGTSGSRNVNEQFF TGTGCCAGCAGCTCCGGGACTAGCGGGAGCAGGAACGTGAATGAGCAGTTCTTC TRBV6-2/TRBV6-3 TRBD2 - TRBJ2-1
CATSGLIGNEQFF TGTGCCACCAGTGGCCTTATCGGCAATGAGCAGTTCTTC TRBV24-1 - few TRBJ2-1
CASSAGLAGGPGTGELFF TGTGCCAGCAGCGCAGGACTAGCGGGAGGGCCCGGCACCGGGGAGCTGTTTTTT TRBV28 TRBD2 - TRBJ2-2
CASSLEWAGEQYF TGTGCCAGCAGCTTAGAGTGGGCTGGCGAGCAGTACTTC TRBV11-2 - - TRBJ2-7
CASSLDNYGYTF TGTGCCAGCAGTTTAGACAACTATGGCTACACCTTC TRBV28 - few TRBJ1-2
CAQGLTGELFF TGTGCCCAAGGACTAACCGGGGAGCTGTTTTTT TRBV7-9 - - TRBJ2-2
CSVELAGPYEQYF TGCAGCGTTGAACTAGCGGGGCCCTACGAGCAGTACTTC TRBV29-1 TRBD2 many TRBJ2-7
CASKDRSSPGANVLTF TGTGCCAGCAAGGACCGATCCTCACCTGGGGCCAACGTCCTGACTTTC TRBV6-5 - - TRBJ2-6